A selection of T cell receptor beta chains follows, all from one sample in a study of T cell repertoires in cytomegalovirus infection. One entry per CDR3 protein, called by TCRdb with MiXCR from the reads. The data hold more than 250,000 distinct CDR3 sequences, with around 15% observed a single time. The sequencing sample was made of PBMCs. Source of these receptors: a human donor in good health (CMV status not recorded). Some clones in this sample may be carry-over from other donors' samples. CDR3s include the opening cysteine and the closing phenylalanine or tryptophan. The order of the fields is J gene, D gene, CDR3 length, clone size, V gene, CDR3 DNA, CDR3 protein. D genes are given only for firm matches. Only some rows state a clone size, as once, few, many or a class for expanded clones.

TRBJ1-1 NA 13 once TRBV6-6 TGTGCCAGCAGTTACAACAAGAACACTGAAGCTTCCTTT CASSYNKNTEASF
TRBJ2-1 NA 13 many TRBV4-3 TGCGCCAGCAGCCAAGAACCCCGGTATGAGCAGTTCTTC CASSQEPRYEQFF
TRBJ2-1 NA 15 many TRBV11-1 TGTGCCAGCAGCTTTTACCGGGGGCCCTACAATGAGCAGTTCTTC CASSFYRGPYNEQFF
TRBJ2-3 TRBD1 14 NA TRBV5-1 TGCGCCAGCATATTGGACAGGGGTGGTGATACGCAGTATTTT CASILDRGGDTQYF
TRBJ1-5 NA 13 many TRBV5-4 TGTGCCACGGGGGGTCTGAGCAATCAGCCCCAGCATTTT CATGGLSNQPQHF
TRBJ1-2 TRBD1 14 few TRBV6-2/TRBV6-3 TGTGCCAGCAGGCTTGTGACAGGGACTTATGGCTACACCTTC CASRLVTGTYGYTF
TRBJ2-2 NA 16 many TRBV7-9 TGTGCCAGCAGCTTATGGGGGGCGCGAAACACCGGGGAGCTGTTTTTT CASSLWGARNTGELFF
TRBJ2-7 TRBD1 16 many TRBV6-6 TGTGCCAGCAGTCTAATACCGGGACAGGGGCCCTACGAGCAGTACTTC CASSLIPGQGPYEQYF
TRBJ2-5 TRBD2 15 many TRBV7-9 TGTGCCAGCAGCTTAGGAACTAGCGTTAAAGAGACCCAGTACTTC CASSLGTSVKETQYF
TRBJ1-2 NA 12 NA TRBV20-1 TGCAGTGCTAGGGGTGCTAACTATGGCTACACCTTC CSARGANYGYTF
TRBJ1-5 NA 15 NA TRBV28 TGTGCCAGCAGTTTAAGGGTTATGGGCAATCAGCCCCAGCATTTT CASSLRVMGNQPQHF
TRBJ2-7 TRBD2 13 NA TRBV7-9 TGTGGGGTAGAGGCTAGCGGGAGATACGAGCAGTACTTC CGVEASGRYEQYF
TRBJ2-3 NA 13 many TRBV19 TGTGCCAGTAGTATAGGAGGAACAGATACGCAGTATTTT CASSIGGTDTQYF